This T cell receptor (beta chain) was observed in a study of cytomegalovirus exposure and HLA in healthy donors. Study-wide results and limits: Relative to the roughly 700-donor mean, N-insertions were reportedly fewer in an Asian-associated ancestry cluster in a later analysis.

The PCR had 60 Vbeta and 13 Jbeta primers. TCRdb's table, derived via immunoSEQ multiplex PCR, lists solely in-frame clones and lacks some. The table shows roughly 100,000 clones, with about three quarters occurring only once. This clone was detected a few times. As yet, its antigen is unknown. J lost 0 bases, V lost 4 bases, and 6 bases had no gene match. Germline V gene lookup returns CDR1 SGHRS and CDR2 YFSETQ. CDR3 length: 15 residues. This sequence was found in a woman aged 45-60 years in good health and CMV-seropositive. What was sequenced was PBMCs. The V and J genes are TRBV5-1 and TRBJ2-7; 8 nucleotides align to TRBD2. CDR3 coding DNA: TGCGCCAGCAGCGAAAGCGGGGGCCGCTCCTACGAGCAGTACTTC. Translation: CASSESGGRSYEQYF.